One sample yielded the 15 T cell receptor beta chains listed below, sequenced in a study of shared clonotypes between healthy human individuals. The table came from immunoSEQ multiplex PCR; TCRdb's copy has only in-frame clones and leaves some out. The sample lists some 490,000 clones; 65% to 85% were seen once. Sequenced input: PBMCs. All receptors derive from a woman between 35 and 50 years old in good health. Some clones in this sample may be carry-over from other donors' samples.

This clone was seen only once. Additional DNA sequences in this sample encode the identical CDR3. The chain is built from TRBV18 and TRBJ2-3; 9 bases fit TRBD1. Germline V gene data show CDR1 as KGHSH and CDR2 as LQKENI. This CDR3 has 15 residues. V lost 3 bases to trimming and J lost 3 bases; unmatched junction nucleotides: 4. CDR3 DNA: TGTGCCAGCTCACCCCGGGACAGGGTAACAGATACGCAGTATTTT. Translation: CASSPRDRVTDTQYF.

The chain uses TRBV21-1 and TRBJ2-2. TRBV21-1 is a known pseudogene. The CDR3 spans 16 residues. The CDR3 coding sequence is TGTGCCAGCAGCGAGGGACCCGAGGGCAGTACCGGGGAGCTGTTTTTT. This codes for CASSEGPEGSTGELFF.

The chain combines TRBV6-1 with TRBJ1-4, with D uncertain. Trimming shortened V by 6 bases and J by 12 bases, and 11 bases separated the two germline ends. Germline values: CDR1 MNHNS, CDR2 SASEGT. The CDR3 sequence is 11 residues long. CDR3 coding DNA: TGTGCCAGCAGCCGCGGCGCCGAACTGTTTTTT. As protein: CASSRGAELFF.

To note about this clone: A far larger clone is one base from this, pointing to a likely read error. Distinct nucleotide sequences in the sample also encode this CDR3. The V gene is TRBV29-1, the J gene TRBJ2-1, with TRBD1 matching over 12 bases. J gave up 9 bases and V 6 bases, and 6 bases lay outside the gene matches. Germline lookup yields CDR1 SQVTM and CDR2 ANQGSEA. The CDR3 covers 13 residues. This chain's CDR3 is CSVAGTGGGEQFF. The CDR3 DNA follows: TGCAGCGTGGCCGGGACAGGGGGCGGTGAGCAGTTCTTC.

The genes are TRBV5-6 and TRBJ2-3, with 11 nucleotides matching TRBD1. V was clipped by 4 bases and J by 5 bases; unmatched bases: 9. The CDR3 covers 16 residues. The germline V gene has CDR1 SGHDT and CDR2 YYEEEE. The CDR3 loop reads CASSRGGQGVLDTQYF. DNA of the CDR3: TGTGCCAGCAGCCGTGGGGGACAGGGGGTTCTAGATACGCAGTATTTT.

In regard to this clone: A far larger clone is a single base away, which makes a read error likely. The same CDR3 can be traced to other DNA sequences in this sample. The chain links TRBV30 to TRBJ1-1; D gene unclear. Trimming stripped 3 bases from V and 9 bases from J, with 14 bases between. Germline CDR1 GTSNPN, CDR2 SVGIG (reference sequence). This CDR3 has 12 amino acids. In nucleotides, the CDR3 is TGTGCCTGGAGCCTCCCTGTGTCGAAAGCTTTCTTT. It specifies CAWSLPVSKAFF.

V is TRBV6-5 and J is TRBJ1-2; D unclear. Germline lookup yields CDR1 MNHEY and CDR2 SVGAGI. The CDR3 extends over 15 amino acids. The germline V and J ends were trimmed by 2 bases and 5 bases, with 15 bases remaining between them. As DNA, the CDR3 is TGTGCCAGCAGTTACGCGTCACTAAGTCGGTATGGCTACACCTTC. It encodes CASSYASLSRYGYTF.

In the case of this clone: Just one base apart from a much larger clone, this may be a read error. Other DNA sequences within the sample encode an identical CDR3. This chain joins TRBV7-2 and TRBJ2-7; D may be TRBD2 (5 bases). This CDR3 comprises 14 residues. In germline, CDR1 is SGHTA, CDR2 FQGNSA. Trimming took off 3 bases at V and 4 bases at J, with 13 bases between the two ends. The CDR3, as DNA: TGTGCCAGCAGCTTGGGCGGGCGTATATACGAGCAGTACTTC. It codes for CASSLGGRIYEQYF.

The chain uses TRBV6-1 and TRBJ1-5, with 8 nucleotides matching TRBD1. Germline assignment: CDR1 MNHNS and CDR2 SASEGT. This CDR3 has 15 residues. Losses at the gene ends were 5 bases for V and 5 bases for J; bases not matched to a gene: 8. DNA of the CDR3: TGTGCCAGCAGTCTGGACAGGGTCTCGTATCAGCCCCAGCATTTT. It encodes CASSLDRVSYQPQHF.

The chain recombines TRBV7-3 with TRBJ2-1; D might be TRBD2 (6 bases). CDR1 is SGHTA and CDR2 is FQGTGA in the germline V gene. CDR3 length: 15 amino acids. V gave up 5 bases and J gave up 4 bases, with 15 bases separating them. CDR3 sequence reads: CASSRGGTSYNEQFF. In nucleotides, the CDR3 is TGTGCCAGCAGCCGAGGTGGGACTTCGTACAATGAGCAGTTCTTC.

CDR3 in amino acids: CASSLSALVRGLTEAFF. The CDR3, as DNA: TGTGCCAGCAGTTTGTCGGCGCTCGTCAGGGGGCTTACTGAAGCTTTCTTT. V usage is TRBV27 and J usage is TRBJ1-1; TRBD1 aligns across 8 bases. The CDR3 has 17 amino acids. V dropped 3 bases and J dropped 5; count of bases not matched to a gene: 14. The germline V gene has CDR1 MNHEY and CDR2 SMNVEV (reference sequence).

The CDR3 coding sequence is TGCAGCGTTGATCCCCAGGGGGTCAGCACAGATACGCAGTATTTT. Protein product: CSVDPQGVSTDTQYF. The J gene is TRBJ2-3, the V gene TRBV29-1; 7 positions agree with TRBD1. The ends lost 3 bases at V and 0 bases at J; junction bases unmatched: 6. This CDR3 region has 15 residues. Per the germline V gene, CDR1 is SQVTM and CDR2 is ANQGSEA.

The chain combines TRBV28 with TRBJ1-3, with D uncertain. CDR3 size: 15 residues. V lost 4 bases and J 2 bases, leaving 12 bases between the germline ends. Germline CDR1 is MDHEN and CDR2 is SYDVKM. CDR3 in DNA: TGTGCCAGCAGTTCGGCATCTGTGGCTGGAAACACCATATATTTT. Translating gives CASSSASVAGNTIYF.

The gene calls are TRBV19 and TRBJ1-4, with 7 bases matching TRBD1. The germline V gene encodes CDR1 LNHDA and CDR2 SQIVND (reference sequence). The CDR3 loop spans 13 amino acids. The V gene end was trimmed by 5 bases and the J gene end by 6 bases; junction bases not matched to a gene: 3. The CDR3 spells CASSFGTDEKLFF. The CDR3 DNA reads as TGTGCCAGTAGTTTTGGGACAGATGAAAAACTGTTTTTT.

DNA of the CDR3: TGCGCCAGCAGCCGAGGCGAGCCTTGGGATACGCAGTATTTT. It encodes CASSRGEPWDTQYF. The gene calls are TRBV4-1 and TRBJ2-3; D gene unclear. CDR1 is MGHRA, CDR2 YSYEKL, per germline. V lost 4 bases and J lost 6, with 14 bases in between. The CDR3 sequence is 14 residues long.